This is a list of T cell receptor beta chains from one sample in a study of regulatory T cells in long-lasting Graves disease. TCRdb fed the multiplex PCR reads into MiXCR, producing one record per CDR3 protein. The data hold 530,000 or so distinct CDR3 sequences, with about 16% observed a single time. These data were likewise used in another study, on T cells in Graves' hyperthyroidism and ophthalmopathy.

The source material was peripheral blood mononuclear cells (PBMCs), sampled at new diagnosis, from a patient treated with antithyroid drugs. These receptors were taken from a man aged 18 to 29 with Graves disease. The CDR3 runs from the conserved cysteine through the conserved F or W. D genes are given only for firm matches. Clone size is shown for a subset of rows, as once, few, many or a class of expanded clone.

clone size,CDR3 length,V gene,J gene,D gene,CDR3 DNA,CDR3 protein
NA,18,TRBV24-1,TRBJ2-1,TRBD2,TGTGCCACCAGTGATTTGGGGACTAGCGGACCCTCCTACAATGAGCAGTTCTTC,CATSDLGTSGPSYNEQFF
many,14,TRBV28,TRBJ1-5,NA,TGTGCCAGCACCATTCAGGGGCTCGGTCAGCCCCAGCATTTT,CASTIQGLGQPQHF
many,11,TRBV20-1,TRBJ2-5,TRBD1,TGCAGTGCCTACAGGGGGCAGACCCAGTACTTC,CSAYRGQTQYF
many,12,TRBV5-1,TRBJ2-1,NA,TGCGCCAGCACAGGGGCATACAATGAGCAGTTCTTC,CASTGAYNEQFF
NA,15,TRBV29-1,TRBJ1-2,NA,TGCAGCGTTGACAAAGTGGTGAGGGAGATCTATGGCTACACCTTC,CSVDKVVREIYGYTF
few,15,TRBV7-9,TRBJ1-2,TRBD1,TGTGCCAGCAGCTATCCGGACAGGGAGGAATCCGGCTACACCTTC,CASSYPDREESGYTF
NA,16,TRBV27,TRBJ2-7,TRBD2,TGTGCCAGCAGTTCTTACCCGGGACTAGCGGGACCCGAGCAGTACTTC,CASSSYPGLAGPEQYF
few,15,TRBV4-1,TRBJ2-5,NA,TGCGCCAGCAGCCGAGGGGGAGGGATCGAAGAGACCCAGTACTTC,CASSRGGGIEETQYF
many,13,TRBV7-3,TRBJ2-7,NA,TGTGCCAGCAGCTTAATGGGGCGCCCCGAGCAGTACTTC,CASSLMGRPEQYF
NA,23,TRBV19,TRBJ2-1,TRBD2,TGTGCCAGTAGTATGGGGAAGTATATCGCGGGACTAGCGGGGAAAAGCTCCTACAATGAGCAGTTCTTC,CASSMGKYIAGLAGKSSYNEQFF
NA,12,TRBV13,TRBJ2-1,NA,TGTGCCAGCGGGATGTCCTACAATGAGCAGTTCTTC,CASGMSYNEQFF
NA,17,TRBV9,TRBJ2-1,NA,TGTGCCAGCAGCTCCCCTCGGTCGGGAGACTCCTACAATGAGCAGTTCTTC,CASSSPRSGDSYNEQFF
NA,14,TRBV9,TRBJ1-1,NA,TGTGCCAGCAGCACCAGGGGTTTGGACACTGAAGCTTTCTTT,CASSTRGLDTEAFF
many,14,TRBV12-3/TRBV12-4,TRBJ1-2,NA,TGTGCCAGCAGTTTATCCGGCCCCGGTTTTGGCTACACCTTC,CASSLSGPGFGYTF
few,14,TRBV7-9,TRBJ1-4,NA,TGTGCCAGCAGCTCCCGGGGTATTAATGAAAAACTGTTTTTT,CASSSRGINEKLFF
many,15,TRBV27,TRBJ2-7,TRBD1,TGTGCCAGCAGTAGCGCGGGACAGGGATCCTCCGAGCAGTACTTC,CASSSAGQGSSEQYF
many,14,TRBV5-1,TRBJ2-1,NA,TGCGCCAGCAGCTTGGGGTCGGAGTACAATGAGCAGTTCTTC,CASSLGSEYNEQFF
many,14,TRBV7-9,TRBJ2-7,TRBD2,TGTGCCAGCAGCTCACCCGGGGGGGGCTACGAGCAGTACTTC,CASSSPGGGYEQYF
many,18,TRBV11-2,TRBJ2-7,NA,TGTGCCAGCAGCTTAGTCTTTGGTGGGCAGGGACGAACCTACGAGCAGTACTTC,CASSLVFGGQGRTYEQYF
many,19,TRBV11-1,TRBJ2-3,TRBD2,TGTGCCAGCAGCGCCACTAGCGGTGTAAGTCGGACCGAGGGAGATACGCAGTATTTT,CASSATSGVSRTEGDTQYF